The text below deals with one TCR beta chain. The target of this receptor is not known. No much larger clone exists at a distance of one base, and base qualities are not known. The data derive from a study of low-dose radiotherapy and immunotherapy resistance in tumors (dated 2022 in TCRdb). Describing the broader study: In Cohort 1, each fraction delivered 0.5 Gy every 2 weeks, and the prescribed total PTV dose was 6.5 Gy. For Cohort 2, the dose was 1 Gy per fraction given every two weeks, adding up to 13 Gy in total across 26 weeks. Nivolumab and ipilimumab were both given intravenously, with nivolumab at a 240 mg flat dose every two weeks and ipilimumab at 1 mg/kg every six weeks. Intravenous cyclophosphamide at 200 mg/m2 was administered every two weeks, one day ahead of each radiation and immunotherapy administration. Aspirin 300 mg was taken orally once daily by patients for four cycles, starting on cycle 1 day 1. Trial participants were not randomized into treatment groups. Eight patients were included in the translational analysis, namely three from the first dose cohort plus the first five from the second dose cohort.

The sequencer listed for this sample is Illumina HiSeq 2500. To make first-strand cDNA, Superscript III was used along with a set of TRAV- and TRBV-specific primers so that both the TCRalpha and TCRbeta chains were covered. TCRs were amplified with Phusion for around 20 PCR cycles using a constant-region primer together with the adapter attached to the V primers. Isolated mRNA was amplified with the MessageAmp II aRNA Amplification Kit, using an approximately 16-hour in vitro transcription at 37°C. mRNA for TCR sequencing was isolated with the Dynabeads mRNA DIRECT Purification Kit. Indexed Illumina adapters were added in a second roughly 25-cycle Phusion PCR, and the resulting products were purified with AMPure XP beads. On the authors' methods: Using custom Perl scripts, TCR sequences encoding the same protein were pooled, out-of-frame sequences were removed, and the abundance of each clonotype was computed. Any TCR sequence supported by only a single read was excluded from analysis. Shannon entropy, Gini index, clonality, richness, and the frequency of TCRs shared between repertoires were included as repertoire metrics. TCRdb passed the public sequencing reads through fastp at Q25 and MiXCR, retaining productive beta sequences. Rows merge per CDR3 protein into single entries with the most common DNA and genes. The V and J calls, along with clone size, are taken from TCRdb and not from the paper's own processing. For this sample the table gives under 40,000 distinct CDR3 sequences, of which roughly 49% were detected only once. Approximately 5.4% of the sample belongs to the ten largest clones.

Taken from cysteine to phenylalanine, the CDR3 has 15 residues. Just the 45-base CDR3 DNA is kept, in frame starting at base 1. V has 8 bases trimmed and J has 1 base trimmed; junction bases matching no gene number 9. Interpreted using the paper, the time point label stands for: after trial treatment. The sample's treatment or condition label, decoded: LDRT plus nivolumab, ipilimumab, low-dose cyclophosphamide and aspirin (RACIN trial). The donors came from RACIN, which was a single-arm phase I dose-escalation trial that paired nivolumab and ipilimumab with aspirin, low-dose cyclophosphamide and low-dose radiotherapy. Patients were eligible if they had advanced solid tumors that were TIL-negative.

This sequence was found in a male donor with gallbladder cancer. The starting material was PBMCs, obtained after low-dose radiotherapy plus immunotherapy. Rearrangement joined TRBV5-3 to TRBJ1-5, with 7 central nucleotides matching TRBD1. TRBV5-3 is an ORF, with its function uncertain. CDR3 region: CASSRTTGSNQPQHF. In nucleotide form, the sequence is TGTGCCAGCAGCCGTACGACAGGGAGCAATCAGCCCCAGCATTTT.